Following are 22 T cell receptor beta chains from one sample sequenced in a study of cytomegalovirus exposure and HLA in healthy donors. Primers included in the PCR were 60 Vbeta and 13 Jbeta primers. Sequencing was performed with immunoSEQ multiplex PCR; in TCRdb, only in-frame clones are kept and a portion is missing. Here the sample spans around 130,000 clones, about 77% being singletons. Sequenced material: PBMCs. These receptor sequences come from a man in his forties or fifties in good health and CMV-seronegative.

V gene TRBV7-9 combines with J gene TRBJ2-6, with TRBD1 matching over 7 bases. V was clipped by 5 bases and J by 0 bases; unmatched bases: 10. The germline CDR1 and CDR2 sequences are SEHNR and FQNEAQ (reference sequence). This CDR3 spans 18 amino acids. The CDR3 protein is CASSGPGQLLSGANVLTF. DNA for the CDR3: TGTGCCAGCAGCGGCCCGGGACAGCTACTCTCTGGGGCCAACGTCCTGACTTTC.

The chain couples TRBV7-6 to TRBJ1-4; 9 positions match TRBD1. Unmatched junction bases numbered 3, after V lost 1 base and J lost 3 bases. The CDR3 loop spans 16 amino acids. Germline V CDR1 and CDR2: SGHVS, FNYEAQ. CDR3 in DNA: TGTGCCAGCAGCTTAGGGACAGGGGTTTCTAATGAAAAACTGTTTTTT. Encoded protein: CASSLGTGVSNEKLFF.

This chain uses TRBV5-4 with TRBJ2-1, with 16 nucleotides matching TRBD2. Germline lookup yields CDR1 SGHNT and CDR2 YYREEE (reference sequence). CDR3 length equals 16 residues. V trimming: 0 bases; J trimming: 12 bases; junction bases outside the gene matches: 6. CDR3 sequence reads: CASSLDPGLAGGWQFF. The CDR3 nucleotides read TGTGCCAGCAGCTTGGACCCGGGACTAGCGGGAGGGTGGCAGTTCTTC.

The gene calls are TRBV5-1 and TRBJ2-7; a possible D gene is TRBD2 (6 bases). V gave up 4 bases and J gave up 2 bases, with 13 bases separating them. The CDR3 is made up of 14 amino acids. Germline V gene data show CDR1 as SGHRS and CDR2 as YFSETQ. The DNA of the CDR3 is TGCGCCAGCAGCCCCCTAGCGTCCGCCTACGAGCAGTACTTC. The encoded protein is CASSPLASAYEQYF.

The chain uses TRBV15 and TRBJ1-4, with 7 bases aligning to TRBD1. This CDR3 has 16 amino acids. Germline V gives CDR1 LNHNV, CDR2 YYDKDF (reference sequence). Trimming removed 2 bases from V and 6 bases from J; junction bases left unmatched: 9. DNA of the CDR3: TGTGCCACCAGCAGAACCACCGGGACAGCCGATGAAAAACTGTTTTTT. Encoded protein: CATSRTTGTADEKLFF. Supplemented by reference TRBV15 and TRBJ1-4, the full variable domain reads DAMVIQNPRYQVTQFGKPVTLSCSQTLNHNVMYWYQQKSSQAPKLLFHYYDKDFNNEADTPDNFQSRRPNTSFCFLDIRSPGLGDTAMYLCATSRTTGTADEKLFFGSGTQLSVL.

The V call is TRBV7-2, the J call TRBJ2-1; D is unresolved. The CDR3 contains 11 residues. V shed 1 base and J shed 9 bases, with 4 bases lying between them. Germline V gives CDR1 SGHTA, CDR2 FQGNSA. DNA for the CDR3: TGTGCCAGCAGCTTAGTGAGTGAGCAGTTCTTC. It encodes CASSLVSEQFF.

V is TRBV10-1 and J is TRBJ2-7, with TRBD1 as a possible D gene (6 bases). Per germline, CDR1 WNHNN and CDR2 SYGVQD (reference sequence). CDR3 length: 14 residues. Trimming removed 0 bases at V and 5 bases at J, with 11 bases between. CDR3 nucleotide sequence: TGCGCCAGCAGTGAGTCAGGGGGTTGGAACGAGCAGTACTTC. Translating gives CASSESGGWNEQYF.

The genes are TRBV5-1 and TRBJ2-5, with 16 bases lining up with TRBD2. The junction had 3 bases not matched to a gene; V was cut back by 4 bases and J by 0 bases. The CDR3 covers 17 residues. CDR1 is SGHRS, CDR2 YFSETQ, per germline. CDR3 residues: CASSVGLAGGYQETQYF. CDR3 nucleotide sequence: TGCGCCAGCAGCGTGGGACTAGCGGGAGGGTACCAAGAGACCCAGTACTTC.

In this sample, this clone turned up a few times. The chain couples TRBV10-2 to TRBJ2-7, with D perhaps matching TRBD2 (6 bases). Germline CDR1 is WSHSY and CDR2 is SAAADI. CDR3 size: 12 residues. Trimming left V 2 bases short and J 8 bases short, with 10 bases between. CDR3 amino acids: CASSEGGIKQYF. CDR3 nucleotides: TGCGCCAGCAGTGAGGGGGGGATTAAGCAGTACTTC.

The genes are TRBV29-1 and TRBJ2-7; weak D call: TRBD1 (5 bases). V lost 5 bases to trimming and J lost 1 base, with 12 bases between them. The CDR3 has 13 amino acids. Per germline, CDR1 SQVTM and CDR2 ANQGSEA. The CDR3 here is CSVRGNPSYEQYF. CDR3 nucleotide sequence: TGCAGCGTTAGGGGAAACCCATCCTACGAGCAGTACTTC.

The gene calls are TRBV2 and TRBJ1-2, with D unresolved. Trimming cost V 5 bases and J 5 bases, with 6 bases left between them. CDR3 length: 11 amino acids. The germline CDR1 and CDR2 sequences are SNHLY and FYNNEI. CDR3 loop: CASSPSYGYTF. Written as DNA, the CDR3 is TGTGCCAGCAGTCCGTCTTATGGCTACACCTTC.

V is TRBV21-1 and J is TRBJ1-1; the D call in the table, TRBD1, was not verified against the DNA. TRBV21-1 has pseudogene status. The CDR3 length is 20 residues. The CDR3 loop is CASSKWTWDRVFRVDTEAFF. In DNA form, the CDR3 reads TGTGCCAGCAGCAAATGGACGTGGGACAGGGTTTTCCGGGTGGACACTGAAGCTTTCTTT.

The rearrangement uses TRBV30 and TRBJ1-1; weak D call: TRBD1 (6 bases). CDR3 length equals 14 residues. With 0 bases removed from V and 1 base from J, the gap between germline ends came to 9 bases. Germline CDR1 reads GTSNPN; CDR2 reads SVGIG (reference sequence). The CDR3 nucleotides read TGTGCCTGGAGTGTAACAGGGCCGAACACTGAAGCTTTCTTT. Translation gives CAWSVTGPNTEAFF.

The chain links TRBV11-2 to TRBJ2-4, with 11 bases aligning to TRBD1. The germline V gene encodes CDR1 SGHAT and CDR2 FQNNGV. This CDR3 spans 14 amino acids. The ends lost 5 bases at V and 6 bases at J; junction bases unmatched: 3. Here the CDR3 reads CASSPGTGGNIQYF. CDR3 nucleotides: TGTGCCAGCAGCCCCGGGACAGGGGGAAACATTCAGTACTTC.

This clone was counted only a few times. V gene TRBV4-3 combines with J gene TRBJ2-2, with D unresolved. Germline-derived CDR1 and CDR2 are LGHNA and YSLEER. The CDR3 runs 14 residues. V was cut by 1 base and J by 1 base, with 4 bases left in between. The CDR3 spells CASSQVKNTGELFF. The CDR3 nucleotides are TGCGCCAGCAGCCAAGTTAAGAACACCGGGGAGCTGTTTTTT.

This clone was found a few times. V is TRBV27 and J is TRBJ2-1; 7 positions match TRBD2. The junction had 5 bases not matched to a gene; V was cut back by 6 bases and J by 3 bases. Germline values: CDR1 MNHEY, CDR2 SMNVEV (reference sequence). The CDR3 runs to 14 residues. CDR3 in amino acids: CASRMLADYNEQFF. DNA of the CDR3: TGTGCCAGCAGGATGCTAGCGGACTACAATGAGCAGTTCTTC.

This clone was seen a single time. CDR3 nucleotide sequence: TGTGCCAGCAGCTACTACCTAGCGGGAGAGTACAATGAGCAGTTCTTC. It is translated as CASSYYLAGEYNEQFF. This rearrangement joins TRBV5-4 to TRBJ2-1; 10 bases line up with TRBD2. V gave up 3 bases and J gave up 4 bases; unmatched junction bases: 7. CDR1 and CDR2 from the germline V gene are SGHNT and YYREEE (reference sequence). The CDR3 is 16 amino acids. Based on the CDR3 plus reference TRBV5-4 and TRBJ2-1, the full variable domain is ETGVTQSPTHLIKTRGQQVTLRCSSQSGHNTVSWYQQALGQGPQFIFQYYREEENGRGNFPPRFSGLQFPNYSSELNVNALELDDSALYLCASSYYLAGEYNEQFFGPGTRLTVL.

The rearrangement uses TRBV9 and TRBJ1-2; 7 positions agree with TRBD1. The CDR3 covers 13 residues. Unmatched junction bases numbered 4, after V lost 0 bases and J lost 8 bases. Germline V gene lookup returns CDR1 SGDLS and CDR2 YYNGEE. The CDR3: CASSVATGDGYTF. The CDR3, as DNA: TGTGCCAGCAGCGTAGCTACAGGGGACGGCTACACCTTC.

The chain carries TRBV29-1 and TRBJ2-1, with 9 bases matching TRBD2. Germline V gene lookup returns CDR1 SQVTM and CDR2 ANQGSEA. The ends lost 3 bases at V and 5 bases at J; junction bases unmatched: 8. This CDR3 has 15 residues. CDR3 sequence: CSVDLTSGLNNEQFF. CDR3 bases: TGCAGCGTTGATTTGACTAGCGGTTTAAACAATGAGCAGTTCTTC.

This clone was detected only a few times. The CDR3 here is CAISDGEGQGPGELFF. CDR3 sequence (DNA): TGTGCCATCAGTGATGGAGAGGGACAGGGTCCCGGGGAGCTGTTTTTT. The chain carries TRBV10-3 and TRBJ2-2, with 9 bases that match TRBD1. Trimming cost V 3 bases and J 6 bases; bases outside gene matches: 8. Germline CDR1 reads ENHRY; CDR2 reads SYGVKD. The CDR3 runs 16 residues.

The V call is TRBV10-2, the J call TRBJ1-4; D possibly corresponds to TRBD1 (6 bases). V lost 8 bases and J lost 8, with 18 bases in between. Germline CDR1 is WSHSY and CDR2 is SAAADI. This CDR3 spans 14 amino acids. CDR3 sequence: CASFPGGAGEKLFF. CDR3 DNA sequence: TGCGCCAGCTTCCCGGGGGGGGCAGGAGAAAAACTGTTTTTT.

The J gene is TRBJ2-1, the V gene TRBV4-1; 7 bases fit TRBD1. V gave up 1 base and J gave up 9 bases; unmatched junction bases: 3. In germline, CDR1 is MGHRA, CDR2 YSYEKL. The CDR3 is made up of 13 amino acids. The CDR3 here is CASSQGGGGEQFF. The CDR3 nucleotides are TGCGCCAGCAGCCAAGGAGGGGGCGGTGAGCAGTTCTTC.